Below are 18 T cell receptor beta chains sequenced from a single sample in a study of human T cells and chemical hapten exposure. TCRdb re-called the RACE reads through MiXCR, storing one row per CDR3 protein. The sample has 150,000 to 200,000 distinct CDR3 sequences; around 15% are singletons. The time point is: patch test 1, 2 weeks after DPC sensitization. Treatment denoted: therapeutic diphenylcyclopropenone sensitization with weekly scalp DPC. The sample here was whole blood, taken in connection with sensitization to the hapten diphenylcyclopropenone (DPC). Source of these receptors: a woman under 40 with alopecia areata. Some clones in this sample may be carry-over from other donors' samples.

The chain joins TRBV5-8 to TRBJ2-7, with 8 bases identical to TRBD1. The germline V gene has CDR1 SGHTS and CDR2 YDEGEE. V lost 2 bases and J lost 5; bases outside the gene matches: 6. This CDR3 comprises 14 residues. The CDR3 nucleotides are TGTGCCAGCAGCTTCGGGACAGGCGGGGACGAGCAGTACTTC. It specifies CASSFGTGGDEQYF.

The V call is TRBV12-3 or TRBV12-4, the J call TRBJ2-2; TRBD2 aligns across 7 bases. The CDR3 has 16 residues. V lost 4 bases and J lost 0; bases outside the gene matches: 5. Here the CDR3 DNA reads TGTGCCAGCAGTTACTCCGGGGGGTCGAACACCGGGGAGCTGTTTTTT. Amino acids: CASSYSGGSNTGELFF.

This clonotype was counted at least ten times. The CDR3 DNA follows: TGTGCCAGCAGTTACGGCCGGGCCTCCTCCTACGAGCAGTACTTC. It encodes CASSYGRASSYEQYF. This chain connects TRBV12-3 or TRBV12-4 to TRBJ2-7; the D is unclear. CDR3 length: 15 residues. With 4 bases removed from V and 0 bases from J, the gap between germline ends came to 13 bases.

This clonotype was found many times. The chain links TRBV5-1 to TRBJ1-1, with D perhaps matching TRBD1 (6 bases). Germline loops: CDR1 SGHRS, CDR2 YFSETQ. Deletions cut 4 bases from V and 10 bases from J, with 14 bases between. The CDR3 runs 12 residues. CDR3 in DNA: TGCGCCAGCAGCCCACAGGGCCTGGGAGCTTTCTTT. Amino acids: CASSPQGLGAFF.

Here the CDR3 DNA reads TGTGCCAGCAGCTTAGTTCTAACCGGGGAGCTGTTTTTT. It codes for CASSLVLTGELFF. The gene calls are TRBV7-6 and TRBJ2-2; no clear D gene. This CDR3 has 13 residues. Trimming took off 1 base at V and 5 bases at J, with 5 bases between the two ends. Per the germline V gene, CDR1 is SGHVS and CDR2 is FNYEAQ.

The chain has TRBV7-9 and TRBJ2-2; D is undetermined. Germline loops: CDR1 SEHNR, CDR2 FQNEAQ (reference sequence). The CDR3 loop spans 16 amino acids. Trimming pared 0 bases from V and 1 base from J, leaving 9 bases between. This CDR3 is CASSLAPTRNTGELFF. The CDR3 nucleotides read TGTGCCAGCAGCTTAGCCCCGACACGGAACACCGGGGAGCTGTTTTTT.

The CDR3 reads CASSLARGRTGELFF. In nucleotides, the CDR3 is TGTGCCAGCAGTTTAGCAAGGGGTAGGACCGGGGAGCTGTTTTTT. The chain joins TRBV12-3 or TRBV12-4 to TRBJ2-2, with TRBD1 as a possible D gene (5 bases). The CDR3 length is 15 residues. Between the trimmed V and J ends, which lost 0 bases and 5 bases, there was a span of 10 bases.

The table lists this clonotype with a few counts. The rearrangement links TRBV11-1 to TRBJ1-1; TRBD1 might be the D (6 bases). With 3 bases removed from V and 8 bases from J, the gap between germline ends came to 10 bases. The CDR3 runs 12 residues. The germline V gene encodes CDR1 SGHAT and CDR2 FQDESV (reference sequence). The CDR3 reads CASSLFGTEAFF. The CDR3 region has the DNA TGTGCCAGCAGCTTGTTTGGGACAGAAGCTTTCTTT.

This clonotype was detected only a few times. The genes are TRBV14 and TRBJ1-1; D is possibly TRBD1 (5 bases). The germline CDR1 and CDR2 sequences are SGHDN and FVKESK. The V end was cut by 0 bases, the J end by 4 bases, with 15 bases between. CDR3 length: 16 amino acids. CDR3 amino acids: CASSQDGVRVSTEAFF. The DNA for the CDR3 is TGTGCCAGCAGCCAAGACGGCGTCAGGGTTTCCACTGAAGCTTTCTTT.

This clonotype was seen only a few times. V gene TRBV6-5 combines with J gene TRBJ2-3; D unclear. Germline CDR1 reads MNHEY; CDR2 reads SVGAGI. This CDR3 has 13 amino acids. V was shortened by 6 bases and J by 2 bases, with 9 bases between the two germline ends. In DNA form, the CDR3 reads TGTGCCAGCAGCGGTTCCCTCACAGATACGCAGTATTTT. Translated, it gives CASSGSLTDTQYF.

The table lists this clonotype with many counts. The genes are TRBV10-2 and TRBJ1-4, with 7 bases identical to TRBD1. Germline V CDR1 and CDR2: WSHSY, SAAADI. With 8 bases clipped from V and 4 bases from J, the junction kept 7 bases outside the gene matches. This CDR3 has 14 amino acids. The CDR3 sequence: CASGDSGVNEKLFF. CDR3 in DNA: TGCGCCAGCGGGGACAGTGGGGTTAATGAAAAACTGTTTTTT.

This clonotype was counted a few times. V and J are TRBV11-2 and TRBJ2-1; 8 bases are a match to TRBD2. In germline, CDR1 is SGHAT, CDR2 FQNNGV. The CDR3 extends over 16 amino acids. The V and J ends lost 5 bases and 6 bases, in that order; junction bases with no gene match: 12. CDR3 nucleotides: TGTGCCAGCAGCCCCCCCTTGGGGCTAGCGGGCAATGAGCAGTTCTTC. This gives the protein CASSPPLGLAGNEQFF.

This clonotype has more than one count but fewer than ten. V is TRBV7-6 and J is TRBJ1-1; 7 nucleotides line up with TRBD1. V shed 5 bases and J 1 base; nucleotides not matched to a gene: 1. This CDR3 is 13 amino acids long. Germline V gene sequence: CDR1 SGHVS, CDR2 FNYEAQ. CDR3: CASSGQENTEAFF. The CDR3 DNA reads TGTGCCAGCAGCGGACAGGAGAACACTGAAGCTTTCTTT.

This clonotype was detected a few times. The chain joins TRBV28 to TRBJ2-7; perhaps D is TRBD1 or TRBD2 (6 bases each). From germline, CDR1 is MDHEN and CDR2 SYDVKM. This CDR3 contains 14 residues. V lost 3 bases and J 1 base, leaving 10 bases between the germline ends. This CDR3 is CASSFGGASYEQYF. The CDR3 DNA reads TGTGCCAGCAGTTTCGGGGGCGCTTCCTACGAGCAGTACTTC.

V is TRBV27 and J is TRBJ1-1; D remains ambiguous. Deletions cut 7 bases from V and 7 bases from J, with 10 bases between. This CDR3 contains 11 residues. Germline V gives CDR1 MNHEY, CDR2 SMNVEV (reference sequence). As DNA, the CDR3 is TGTGCCAGCAAGACGGCCTTTGAAGCTTTCTTT. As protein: CASKTAFEAFF.

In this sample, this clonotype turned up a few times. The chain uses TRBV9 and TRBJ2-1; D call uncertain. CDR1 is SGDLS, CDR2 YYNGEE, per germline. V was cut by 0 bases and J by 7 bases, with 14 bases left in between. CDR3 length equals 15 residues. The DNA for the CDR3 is TGTGCCAGCAGCGTAGGGGGTAGTGGCGTTAATGAGCAGTTCTTC. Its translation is CASSVGGSGVNEQFF.

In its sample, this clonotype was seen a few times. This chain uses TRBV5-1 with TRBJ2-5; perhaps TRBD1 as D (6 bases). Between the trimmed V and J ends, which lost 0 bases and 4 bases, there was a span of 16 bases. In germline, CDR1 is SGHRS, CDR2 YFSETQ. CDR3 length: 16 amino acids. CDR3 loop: CASSLATGRGGETQYF. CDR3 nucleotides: TGCGCCAGCAGCTTGGCCACAGGGCGAGGAGGAGAGACCCAGTACTTC. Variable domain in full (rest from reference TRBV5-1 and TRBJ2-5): KAGVTQTPRYLIKTRGQQVTLSCSPISGHRSVSWYQQTPGQGLQFLFEYFSETQRNKGNFPGRFSGRQFSNSRSEMNVSTLELGDSALYLCASSLATGRGGETQYFGPGTRLLVL.

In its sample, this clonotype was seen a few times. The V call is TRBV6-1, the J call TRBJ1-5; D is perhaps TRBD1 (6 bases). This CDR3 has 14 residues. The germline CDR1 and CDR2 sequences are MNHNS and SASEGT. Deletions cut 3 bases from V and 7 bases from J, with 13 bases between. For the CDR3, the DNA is TGTGCCAGCAGTGAGGGGACATTTTACCAGCCCCAGCATTTT. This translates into CASSEGTFYQPQHF.